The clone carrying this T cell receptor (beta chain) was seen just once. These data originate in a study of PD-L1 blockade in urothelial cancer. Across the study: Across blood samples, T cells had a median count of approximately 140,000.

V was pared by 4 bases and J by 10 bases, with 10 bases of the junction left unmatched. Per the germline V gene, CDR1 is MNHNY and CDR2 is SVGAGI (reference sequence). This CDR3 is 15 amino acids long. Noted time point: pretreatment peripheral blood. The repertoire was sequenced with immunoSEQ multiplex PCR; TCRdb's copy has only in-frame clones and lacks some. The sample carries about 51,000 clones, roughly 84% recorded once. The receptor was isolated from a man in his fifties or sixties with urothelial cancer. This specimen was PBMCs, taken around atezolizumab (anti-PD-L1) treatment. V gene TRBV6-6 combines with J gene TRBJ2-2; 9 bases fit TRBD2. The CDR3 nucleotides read TGTGCCAGCAGTTTCCGGCGGGGGGGGGTTGAGGAGCTGTTTTTT. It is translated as CASSFRRGGVEELFF.